A selection of T cell receptor beta chains follows, all from one sample in a study of T cell responses to AZD1222 COVID-19 vaccine. Profiled with immunoSEQ multiplex PCR; TCRdb holds only in-frame clones, not every one. The repertoire has 180,000 or so clones, 80% to 95% of them found once; the top ten carry about 1.7%. The sequencing here drew on peripheral blood, taken 28 days after the second AZD1222 dose. These receptors all stem from an adult who received the AZD1222 COVID-19 vaccine. CDR3s include the opening cysteine and the closing phenylalanine or tryptophan. Fields, in order: CDR3 DNA, CDR3 protein, clone size, J gene, V gene, D gene. The D gene is left open where the match is weak. Clone size appears in some rows only: once, few, many, or a class for an expanded clone.

TGTGCCAGTAGTATAGAGGGGGTTCGACAGGGGAAGAACACTGAAGCTTTCTTT | CASSIEGVRQGKNTEAFF | . | TRBJ1-1 | TRBV19 | TRBD1
TGTGCCAGCAGCTTTAAGAGGACAGGAAATGAAAAACTGTTTTTT | CASSFKRTGNEKLFF | few | TRBJ1-4 | TRBV5-8 | TRBD1
TGTGCCAGCAGCCCTTCAACGGGACTAGCATCCTACAATGAGCAGTTCTTC | CASSPSTGLASYNEQFF | . | TRBJ2-1 | TRBV3-1/TRBV3-2 | TRBD2
TGTGCCAGCAGCTTACTCACAGCTTCTATCTATGGCTACACCTTC | CASSLLTASIYGYTF | once | TRBJ1-2 | TRBV7-9 | .
TGTGCCATCAGTGAGTCAGCGACAGGGGGCTCAGATACGCAGTATTTT | CAISESATGGSDTQYF | few | TRBJ2-3 | TRBV10-3 | TRBD1
TGCGCCAGCAGCCAAGGGGCCCAGATTGGAAACACCATATATTTT | CASSQGAQIGNTIYF | . | TRBJ1-3 | TRBV4-1 | .
TGTGCCAGGGACAGGGGCGCGAATGAGCAGTTCTTC | CARDRGANEQFF | once | TRBJ2-1 | TRBV2 | TRBD1
TGTGCCAGCTCACCAACGAGGGGGAACTATGGCTACACCTTC | CASSPTRGNYGYTF | . | TRBJ1-2 | TRBV18 | .
TGCGCCAGCAGTCACAGAGCTAAGAACACCGGGGAGCTGTTTTTT | CASSHRAKNTGELFF | . | TRBJ2-2 | TRBV10-1 | .
TGCGCCAGCAGCCAAGGCCACAGTACGCTTGGCGGGGAGCTGTTTTTT | CASSQGHSTLGGELFF | . | TRBJ2-2 | TRBV4-1 | .
TGTGCCAGCAGCGATAGACAGGGCAGCACTGAAGCTTTCTTT | CASSDRQGSTEAFF | . | TRBJ1-1 | TRBV9 | TRBD1
TGTGCCAGTAAGCTGGGACAGGGACCTCAAGAGACCCAGTACTTC | CASKLGQGPQETQYF | . | TRBJ2-5 | TRBV7-2 | TRBD1
TGCGCCAGCAGCTTCCAGGGCCTGAACACTGAAGCTTTCTTT | CASSFQGLNTEAFF | few | TRBJ1-1 | TRBV5-1 | .
TGTGCCAGCAGCACGGGACAGGGTAATTCACCCCTCCACTTT | CASSTGQGNSPLHF | few | TRBJ1-6 | TRBV5-4 | TRBD1
TGTGCCAGCAGTCTTATGGACGGGGATACGCAGTATTTT | CASSLMDGDTQYF | . | TRBJ2-3 | TRBV12-3/TRBV12-4 | .
TGTGCCAGCAGCCTAGGGACAGGGTGGGATTCTGGGGCCAACGTCCTGACTTTC | CASSLGTGWDSGANVLTF | . | TRBJ2-6 | TRBV3-1/TRBV3-2 | TRBD1
TGTGCCAGCAGTTACGGCCTAGGAGGGGAAAAACTGTTTTTT | CASSYGLGGEKLFF | . | TRBJ1-4 | TRBV6-5 | .
TGTGCCAGCAGCTTGGGGCCGCGTCTCCCCTACGAGCAGTACTTC | CASSLGPRLPYEQYF | . | TRBJ2-7 | TRBV5-5 | .
TGTGCCAGCATAGACAGGGGGCGAAGCACTGAAGCTTTCTTT | CASIDRGRSTEAFF | . | TRBJ1-1 | TRBV6-5 | TRBD1
TGTGCTAGCAGCTTAATTCGGGGCGGCGGGGAGCTGTTTTTT | CASSLIRGGGELFF | once | TRBJ2-2 | TRBV7-7 | .
TGTGCCAGCGCTACAGGGCTGAATTTCTATGGCTACACCTTC | CASATGLNFYGYTF | . | TRBJ1-2 | TRBV11-2 | .
TGCGCCAGCAGCTTGCTAGCGGAAGAGACCCAGTACTTC | CASSLLAEETQYF | . | TRBJ2-5 | TRBV5-1 | TRBD2
TGTGCCAGCAGCTTAGGGGACGGACAAAATGAAAAACTGTTTTTT | CASSLGDGQNEKLFF | once | TRBJ1-4 | TRBV7-2 | .
TGTGCCTTCTGGACTAGCGGCACAGATACGCAGTATTTT | CAFWTSGTDTQYF | . | TRBJ2-3 | TRBV7-9 | TRBD2
TGTGCCTGGAGTACAGCCCGCGGCACTGAAGCTTTCTTT | CAWSTARGTEAFF | . | TRBJ1-1 | TRBV30 | .
TGCGCCAGCAGTCAATTGATGCATGACAGCTACACCTTC | CASSQLMHDSYTF | . | TRBJ1-2 | TRBV23-1 | .
TGTGCCAGCAGTCCTCAGAAGGGAATGAACACTGAAGCTTTCTTT | CASSPQKGMNTEAFF | . | TRBJ1-1 | TRBV6-5 | .
TGTGCCAGCTCACCACCTGGGCCGGGGGGCTACGAGCAGTACTTC | CASSPPGPGGYEQYF | . | TRBJ2-7 | TRBV18 | TRBD2